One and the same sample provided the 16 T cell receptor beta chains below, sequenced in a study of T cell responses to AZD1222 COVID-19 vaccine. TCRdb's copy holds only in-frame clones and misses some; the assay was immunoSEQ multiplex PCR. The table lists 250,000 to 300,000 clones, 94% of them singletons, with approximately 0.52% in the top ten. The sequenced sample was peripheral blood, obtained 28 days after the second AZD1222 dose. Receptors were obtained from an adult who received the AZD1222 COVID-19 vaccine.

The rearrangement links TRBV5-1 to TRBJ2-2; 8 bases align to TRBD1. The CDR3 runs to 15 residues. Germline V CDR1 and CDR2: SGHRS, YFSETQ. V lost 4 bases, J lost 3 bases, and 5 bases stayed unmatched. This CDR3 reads CASSLDRGDTGELFF. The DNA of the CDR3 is TGCGCCAGCAGCCTCGACAGGGGAGACACCGGGGAGCTGTTTTTT.

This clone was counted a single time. The CDR3 nucleotides are TGTGCCACCAAGAGGGTAGCGGGTAACAATGAGCAGTTCTTC. Translating it yields CATKRVAGNNEQFF. The genes are TRBV19 and TRBJ2-1; TRBD2 agrees at 7 bases. J lost 5 bases, V lost 10 bases, and 11 bases had no gene match. Germline V gives CDR1 LNHDA, CDR2 SQIVND (reference sequence). This CDR3 is built from 14 residues.

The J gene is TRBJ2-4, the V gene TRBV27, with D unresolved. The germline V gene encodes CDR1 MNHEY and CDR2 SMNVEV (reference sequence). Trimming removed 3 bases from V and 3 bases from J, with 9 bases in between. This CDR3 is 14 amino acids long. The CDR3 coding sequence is TGTGCCAGCAGTTTGGTGGGCGGCAAAAACATTCAGTACTTC. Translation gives CASSLVGGKNIQYF.

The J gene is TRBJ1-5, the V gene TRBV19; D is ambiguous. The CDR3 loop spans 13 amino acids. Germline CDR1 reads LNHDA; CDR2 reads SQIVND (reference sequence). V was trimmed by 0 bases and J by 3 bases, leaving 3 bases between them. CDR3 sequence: CASSIDPNQPQHF. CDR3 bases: TGTGCCAGTAGTATAGATCCCAATCAGCCCCAGCATTTT. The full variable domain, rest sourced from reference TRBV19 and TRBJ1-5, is DGGITQSPKYLFRKEGQNVTLSCEQNLNHDAMYWYRQDPGQGLRLIYYSQIVNDFQKGDIAEGYSVSREKKESFPLTVTSAQKNPTAFYLCASSIDPNQPQHFGDGTRLSIL.

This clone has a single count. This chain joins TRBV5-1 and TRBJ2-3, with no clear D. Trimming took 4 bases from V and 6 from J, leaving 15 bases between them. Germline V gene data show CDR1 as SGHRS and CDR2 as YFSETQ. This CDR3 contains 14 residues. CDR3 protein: CASSDPMVADTQYF. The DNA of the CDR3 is TGCGCCAGCAGCGACCCCATGGTTGCGGATACGCAGTATTTT.

CDR3 sequence: CASSYSPARREQYF. The CDR3, as DNA: TGTGCCAGCAGTTACTCCCCAGCCCGGCGGGAGCAGTACTTC. The chain is built from TRBV6-5 and TRBJ2-7; unclear D gene. CDR1 is MNHEY and CDR2 is SVGAGI in the germline V gene. Deletions cut 0 bases from V and 7 bases from J, with 13 bases between. The CDR3 is 14 residues long.

CDR3 DNA: TGTCCCGACCCGGCGGCCAATGAGCAGTTCTTC. Translated, it gives CPDPAANEQFF. The chain joins TRBV19 to TRBJ2-1; D not resolved. Per the germline V gene, CDR1 is LNHDA and CDR2 is SQIVND (reference sequence). There are 11 residues in the CDR3.

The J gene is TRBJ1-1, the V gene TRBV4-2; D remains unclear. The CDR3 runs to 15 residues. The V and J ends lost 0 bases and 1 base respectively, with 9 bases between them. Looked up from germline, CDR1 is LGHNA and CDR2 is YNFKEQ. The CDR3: CASSQDPGTNTEAFF. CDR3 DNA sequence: TGTGCCAGCAGCCAAGACCCAGGTACGAACACTGAAGCTTTCTTT.

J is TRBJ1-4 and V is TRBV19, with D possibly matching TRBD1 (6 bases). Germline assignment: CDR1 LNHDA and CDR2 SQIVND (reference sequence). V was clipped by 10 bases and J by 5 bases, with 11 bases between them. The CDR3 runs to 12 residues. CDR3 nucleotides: TGTGCCACTCAAGGGGGAAATGAAAAACTGTTTTTT. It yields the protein CATQGGNEKLFF.

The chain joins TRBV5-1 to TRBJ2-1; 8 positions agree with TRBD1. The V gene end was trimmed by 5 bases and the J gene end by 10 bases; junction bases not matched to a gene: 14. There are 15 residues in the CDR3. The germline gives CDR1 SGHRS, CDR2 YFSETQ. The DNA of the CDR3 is TGCGCCAGCAGTTCGGGACAGGCCCGATTGAGGGAGCAGTTCTTC. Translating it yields CASSSGQARLREQFF.

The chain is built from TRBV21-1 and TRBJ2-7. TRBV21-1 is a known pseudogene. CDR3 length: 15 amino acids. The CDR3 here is CASSARQASDYEQYF. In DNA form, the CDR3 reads TGTGCCAGCAGCGCCCGACAGGCTAGCGACTACGAGCAGTACTTC.

CDR3 protein: CASRSFSGANVLTF. DNA for the CDR3: TGTGCCAGCAGGTCCTTCTCTGGGGCCAACGTCCTGACTTTC. This chain uses TRBV2 with TRBJ2-6, with D unresolved. The CDR3 is made up of 14 amino acids. The V end was cut by 6 bases, the J end by 0 bases, with 6 bases between. Germline V gene data show CDR1 as SNHLY and CDR2 as FYNNEI.

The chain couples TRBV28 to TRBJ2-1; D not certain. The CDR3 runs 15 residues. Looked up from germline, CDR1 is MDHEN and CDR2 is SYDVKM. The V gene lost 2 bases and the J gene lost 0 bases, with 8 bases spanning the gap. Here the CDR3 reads CASSLGAISYNEQFF. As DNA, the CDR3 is TGTGCCAGCAGTTTAGGAGCGATCTCCTACAATGAGCAGTTCTTC.

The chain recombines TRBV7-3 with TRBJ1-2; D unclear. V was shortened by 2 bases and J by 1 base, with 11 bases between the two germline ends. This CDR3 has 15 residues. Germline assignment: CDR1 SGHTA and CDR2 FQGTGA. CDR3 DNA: TGTGCCAGCAGCTTAGAGGGAGGAATTAACTATGGCTACACCTTC. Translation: CASSLEGGINYGYTF.

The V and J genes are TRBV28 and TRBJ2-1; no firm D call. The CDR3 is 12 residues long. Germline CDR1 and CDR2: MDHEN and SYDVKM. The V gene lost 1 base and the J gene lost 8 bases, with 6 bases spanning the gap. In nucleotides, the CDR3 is TGTGCCAGCAGTTTATCCGGAGATGAGCAGTTCTTC. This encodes CASSLSGDEQFF.

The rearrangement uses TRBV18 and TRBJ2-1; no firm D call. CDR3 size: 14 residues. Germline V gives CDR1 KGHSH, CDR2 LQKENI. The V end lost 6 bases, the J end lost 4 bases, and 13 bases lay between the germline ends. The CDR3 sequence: CASSAPMSYNEQFF. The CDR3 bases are TGTGCCAGCTCCGCCCCCATGAGTTACAATGAGCAGTTCTTC.